The entry that follows covers one T cell receptor (beta chain) sequence. The data stem from a study of T cells in Graves' hyperthyroidism and ophthalmopathy. This CDR3 spans 13 amino acids. V was clipped by 2 bases and J by 8 bases, with 12 bases between them. Germline loops: CDR1 MNHNS, CDR2 SASEGT. Newly diagnosed hyperthyroidism patients aged 18 to 65 years had disease lasting under 2 months. The study left out patients who had uncontrolled infection, other autoimmune disease, pregnancy or lactation. Amplification of TCR beta CDR3 regions used RNA as the template. First-round RT-PCR with HTBI primers amplified the TCR CDR3 region. One entry per CDR3 protein, called by TCRdb with MiXCR from the multiplex PCR reads. The repertoire includes 550,000 to 850,000 distinct CDR3 sequences, about 19% of them detected once, and approximately 16% sits in the top ten.

The TCR comes from a woman aged 45-60 years with Graves' hyperthyroidism that later progressed to Graves' ophthalmopathy. Sequencing was done on a sample of blood. The gene calls are TRBV6-1 and TRBJ1-2; D is uncertain. CDR3 DNA sequence: TGTGCCAGCAGTGAAACGATAGGATTCGGCTACACCTTC. This encodes CASSETIGFGYTF.